This T cell receptor beta chain was identified in a study of shared clonotypes between healthy human individuals. Only in-frame clones appear in the TCRdb table, and some are missing; sequencing was by immunoSEQ multiplex PCR. The table includes roughly 1,500,000 clones, roughly 98.5% detected once. V was trimmed by 2 bases and J by 5 bases, leaving 18 bases between them. The CDR3 runs 16 residues. Germline V gene data show CDR1 as SGHVS and CDR2 as FNYEAQ. This clonotype was obtained from a man aged 25-45 years in good health. Sequencing was done on a sample of naive CD4+ T cells sorted from blood. The sample's subset: CD45RA+ positively selected. This rearrangement joins TRBV7-6 to TRBJ2-5; D may match TRBD1 or TRBD2 (6 bases each). The CDR3, as DNA: TGTGCCAGCAGCTTATTATGGGGGGCCGCAAGGGAGACCCAGTACTTC. This codes for CASSLLWGAARETQYF.